This TCR beta chain was found in a study of Ad26.COV2.S vaccination and SARS-CoV-2 variants. Study-wide results and limits: The TCR-based breadth and depth measures might underestimate overall T cell responses.

Profiled with immunoSEQ multiplex PCR; TCRdb holds only in-frame clones, not every one. The repertoire holds under 500,000 clones, with 92% as singletons. Remarks on this clone: Its specificity is unknown. The identical CDR3 is also encoded by other nucleotide sequences in the sample.

Treatment reported: roughly 20 received Ad26.COV2.S at low or high dose, single or two shots; about 5 received placebo; per-sample allocation not given. Material that was analyzed had been drawn on day 63 after the first vaccine or placebo injection. V lost 0 bases, J lost 4 bases, and 8 bases lay in between. The CDR3 covers 13 residues. Germline CDR1 reads SGDLS; CDR2 reads YYNGEE. The rearrangement links TRBV9 to TRBJ2-7, with D possibly being TRBD1 (6 bases). Sample: peripheral blood, taken in a trial of Ad26.COV2.S vaccine versus placebo. The TCR originated in a person between 18 and 59 years old who received the Ad26.COV2.S COVID-19 vaccine or a placebo. Here the CDR3 reads CASSVGTAYEQYF. The CDR3 DNA reads as TGTGCCAGCAGCGTAGGGACAGCTTACGAGCAGTACTTC.